A single sample is the source of the 26 T cell receptor beta chains below, sequenced in a study of shared T cell receptors in the human thymus. The data were produced by immunoSEQ multiplex PCR, yet TCRdb's version contains in-frame clones alone and is incomplete. The sample records a few hundred thousand clones, over 90% being singletons. Sequencing used thymocytes. The receptors were sampled from a human donor.

This clone was seen a single time. The chain has TRBV27 and TRBJ1-2; 7 nucleotides agree with TRBD1. Trimming removed 6 bases from V and 4 bases from J; junction bases left unmatched: 8. The CDR3 has 14 amino acids. Germline lookup yields CDR1 MNHEY and CDR2 SMNVEV (reference sequence). CDR3 loop: CASRDRDNGYGYTF. In nucleotides, the CDR3 is TGTGCCAGCAGAGACAGGGATAATGGCTATGGCTACACCTTC.

This clone was found once. This chain connects TRBV4-3 to TRBJ2-3; no clear D. The germline V gene encodes CDR1 LGHNA and CDR2 YSLEER. Trimming removed 3 bases at V and 3 bases at J, with 10 bases between. The CDR3 is 14 residues long. The DNA of the CDR3 is TGCGCCAGCAGCCAGTCCCCGCAAACAGATACGCAGTATTTT. Its protein product is CASSQSPQTDTQYF.

The table lists this clone with a count of one. The CDR3 DNA follows: TGTGCCAGCAGCTTCTCCGGACTAGCGGGAGTGGGCGAGCAGTACTTC. Translated, it gives CASSFSGLAGVGEQYF. The rearrangement uses TRBV7-9 and TRBJ2-7; 13 bases align to TRBD2. Trimming at V came to 3 bases and at J to 6 bases, leaving 8 bases not matched to a gene. CDR3 size: 16 residues. The germline gives CDR1 SEHNR, CDR2 FQNEAQ (reference sequence). The whole variable domain, filled in from reference TRBV7-9 and TRBJ2-7, reads DTGVSQNPRHKITKRGQNVTFRCDPISEHNRLYWYRQTLGQGPEFLTYFQNEAQLEKSRLLSDRFSAERPKGSFSTLEIQRTEQGDSAMYLCASSFSGLAGVGEQYFGPGTRLTVT.

This clone was seen a handful of times. In DNA form, the CDR3 reads TGTGCCAGCAGTTTATCATCAAATTCTGGCAAGTTAGCCAAAAACATTCAGTACTTC. Translated: CASSLSSNSGKLAKNIQYF. The chain is built from TRBV27 and TRBJ2-4; no clear D gene. Trimming shortened V by 0 bases and J by 0 bases, and 18 bases separated the two germline ends. Germline V gives CDR1 MNHEY, CDR2 SMNVEV (reference sequence). The CDR3 runs 19 residues.

The gene calls are TRBV29-1 and TRBJ2-7, with a tentative D call TRBD2 (5 bases). The CDR3 loop spans 14 amino acids. Germline-derived CDR1 and CDR2 are SQVTM and ANQGSEA. V shed 3 bases and J shed 5 bases, with 17 bases lying between them. The CDR3 region has the DNA TGCAGCGTTGATGTGTCGGGCTGGAGGAACGAGCAGTACTTC. This gives the protein CSVDVSGWRNEQYF.

The chain carries TRBV25-1 and TRBJ2-7; the D call may be TRBD1 or TRBD2 (6 bases each). Trimming removed 3 bases at V and 2 bases at J, with 14 bases between. This CDR3 is 15 amino acids long. The V gene's germline CDR1 is MGHDK and CDR2 SYGVNS. Here the CDR3 DNA reads TGTGCCAGCAGTGACGGGGGCCGGTTTCCCTACGAGCAGTACTTC. Translation: CASSDGGRFPYEQYF.

The chain carries TRBV30 and TRBJ2-2; D ambiguous. With 5 bases removed from V and 7 bases from J, the gap between germline ends came to 8 bases. The germline gives CDR1 GTSNPN, CDR2 SVGIG (reference sequence). CDR3 length: 11 amino acids. This CDR3 reads CAWPLGGELFF. In DNA, the CDR3 is TGTGCCTGGCCTTTAGGCGGGGAGCTGTTTTTT.

This clone has only one observation. The CDR3 reads CASSLAGGEGNEQFF. CDR3 DNA sequence: TGCGCCAGCAGCTTGGCGGGAGGAGAGGGCAATGAGCAGTTCTTC. This chain joins TRBV5-1 and TRBJ2-1, with TRBD2 identical over 7 bases. This CDR3 region has 15 residues. Germline CDR1 is SGHRS and CDR2 is YFSETQ. V was pared by 0 bases and J by 6 bases, with 6 bases of the junction left unmatched.

V and J are TRBV6-4 and TRBJ2-2; maybe TRBD1 (5 bases). The CDR3 is 14 amino acids. Germline CDR1 is MRHNA and CDR2 is SNTAGT. The ends were cut back, 6 bases at V and 7 bases at J, with 15 bases in the middle. In DNA, the CDR3 is TGTGCCAGCAGCGCTAGGTGGGGCAACGGGGAGCTGTTTTTT. Translated, it gives CASSARWGNGELFF.

This clone was picked up one time. This chain connects TRBV27 to TRBJ1-5, with D possibly TRBD1 on 6 matching bases. Germline V gene sequence: CDR1 MNHEY, CDR2 SMNVEV (reference sequence). The V and J ends lost 6 bases and 2 bases respectively, with 17 bases between them. This CDR3 comprises 16 residues. The CDR3 DNA sequence: TGTGCCAGCAGCGAATTGGGGGGCGCGGGCAATCAGCCCCAGCATTTT. It specifies CASSELGGAGNQPQHF.

The genes are TRBV27 and TRBJ2-1; D is possibly TRBD2 (9 bases). The CDR3 is 20 residues long. V was trimmed by 4 bases and J by 0 bases, leaving 25 bases between them. The germline gives CDR1 MNHEY, CDR2 SMNVEV (reference sequence). CDR3 in DNA: TGTGCCAGCAGTTCTACCGGGACAGGACTAGCGCGAGACTCCTACAATGAGCAGTTCTTC. The encoded protein is CASSSTGTGLARDSYNEQFF.

The CDR3 nucleotides read TGTGCCAGCAGCCGCAGGGAGGGGGGTTGTAACAATGAGCAGTTCTTC. Translation gives CASSRREGGCNNEQFF. This sequence joins TRBV28 and TRBJ2-1, with a weak D call TRBD2 (7 bases). With 6 bases removed from V and 5 bases from J, the gap between germline ends came to 20 bases. This CDR3 region has 16 residues. CDR1 is MDHEN and CDR2 is SYDVKM in the germline V gene.

The J gene is TRBJ2-1, the V gene TRBV6-5; no definite D call. The CDR3 length is 11 residues. CDR1 MNHEY and CDR2 SVGAGI come from the germline V gene. With 4 bases removed from V and 10 bases from J, the gap between germline ends came to 8 bases. The CDR3 DNA follows: TGTGCCAGCAGTTCAGACCGCGAGCAGTTCTTC. This encodes CASSSDREQFF.

This sequence joins TRBV6-1 and TRBJ2-3; TRBD2 might be the D (5 bases). V shed 2 bases and J shed 3 bases, with 18 bases lying between them. The V gene's germline CDR1 is MNHNS and CDR2 SASEGT. CDR3 size: 17 residues. The CDR3 region has the DNA TGTGCCAGCAGTGAACTGAGCGGACCTCCGGGGACAGATACGCAGTATTTT. Translating it yields CASSELSGPPGTDTQYF.

Only a few counts were recorded for this clone. The chain recombines TRBV15 with TRBJ2-1, with D perhaps given as TRBD1 or TRBD2 (5 bases each). V was clipped by 3 bases and J by 5 bases, with 14 bases between them. The V gene's germline CDR1 is LNHNV and CDR2 YYDKDF (reference sequence). CDR3 size: 15 residues. This CDR3 reads CATSRGEQLHNEQFF. DNA of the CDR3: TGTGCCACCAGCAGGGGGGAACAGCTCCACAATGAGCAGTTCTTC.

The rearrangement uses TRBV27 and TRBJ2-7; 8 bases are shared with TRBD1. Germline V lookup: CDR1 MNHEY, CDR2 SMNVEV (reference sequence). The CDR3 loop spans 14 amino acids. J was trimmed by 7 bases and V by 3 bases; bases with no gene match: 8. CDR3 in amino acids: CASSFRTGKSEQYF. In DNA form, the CDR3 reads TGTGCCAGCAGTTTCAGGACAGGGAAAAGTGAGCAGTACTTC.

The V and J genes are TRBV2 and TRBJ2-3; 10 positions agree with TRBD2. Germline V gives CDR1 SNHLY, CDR2 FYNNEI. Trimming at V came to 0 bases and at J to 0 bases, leaving 3 bases not matched to a gene. The CDR3 runs to 17 residues. The CDR3, as DNA: TGTGCCAGCAGTGAAGCGTTTAGCGGGAGGAGCACAGATACGCAGTATTTT. This gives the protein CASSEAFSGRSTDTQYF. Full variable domain (rest looked up from reference TRBV2 and TRBJ2-3): EPEVTQTPSHQVTQMGQEVILRCVPISNHLYFYWYRQILGQKVEFLVSFYNNEISEKSEIFDDQFSVERPDGSNFTLKIRSTKLEDSAMYFCASSEAFSGRSTDTQYFGPGTRLTVL.

This chain uses TRBV9 with TRBJ2-1; 7 nucleotides align to TRBD2. Trimming took 0 bases from V and 4 from J; bases not matched to a gene: 7. Looked up from germline, CDR1 is SGDLS and CDR2 is YYNGEE. This CDR3 region has 16 residues. The CDR3 is CASSVDPGEGYNEQFF. In DNA, the CDR3 is TGTGCCAGCAGCGTAGACCCCGGGGAGGGATACAATGAGCAGTTCTTC.

This sequence joins TRBV18 and TRBJ2-5; D gene unclear. This CDR3 comprises 15 residues. The V end was cut by 6 bases, the J end by 2 bases, with 16 bases between. The germline CDR1 and CDR2 sequences are KGHSH and LQKENI. The CDR3 protein is CASSHEESPQETQYF. The CDR3 nucleotides read TGTGCCAGCTCTCATGAGGAGTCCCCACAAGAGACCCAGTACTTC.

The CDR3 loop is CASSARLGGEQFF. The CDR3, as DNA: TGTGCCAGCAGTGCACGGTTGGGAGGTGAGCAGTTCTTC. V gene TRBV6-6 combines with J gene TRBJ2-1, with D possibly being TRBD2 (6 bases). The CDR3 is 13 amino acids. Germline V lookup: CDR1 MNHNY, CDR2 SVGAGI (reference sequence). Trimming removed 5 bases at V and 9 bases at J, with 14 bases between.

V gene TRBV12-5 combines with J gene TRBJ2-3, with unresolved D. Germline loops: CDR1 LGHNT, CDR2 FRNRAP. Trimming stripped 5 bases from V and 1 base from J, with 22 bases between. The CDR3 loop spans 18 amino acids. CDR3 DNA sequence: TGTGCTAGTGGTGCAGCTGAAGATTTAGGGAAGGGCACAGATACGCAGTATTTT. This encodes CASGAAEDLGKGTDTQYF.

The chain has TRBV6-1 and TRBJ2-5; 10 bases match TRBD1. Germline values: CDR1 MNHNS, CDR2 SASEGT. The trim removed 10 bases at V and 3 bases at J, leaving 8 bases unmatched. This CDR3 is built from 14 residues. CDR3 nucleotides: TGTGCCAACAGGCGGGACAGGGGAGAAGAGACCCAGTACTTC. It yields the protein CANRRDRGEETQYF.

The chain employs TRBV27 and TRBJ2-7; perhaps TRBD2 as D (6 bases). This CDR3 spans 14 amino acids. The V end was cut by 3 bases, the J end by 2 bases, with 11 bases between. The germline gives CDR1 MNHEY, CDR2 SMNVEV (reference sequence). The chain's CDR3 is CASSFLAQAYEQYF. For the CDR3, the DNA is TGTGCCAGCAGTTTCCTAGCGCAAGCCTACGAGCAGTACTTC.

The chain employs TRBV27 and TRBJ2-2, with D perhaps matching TRBD1 or TRBD2 (5 bases each). Germline lookup yields CDR1 MNHEY and CDR2 SMNVEV (reference sequence). This CDR3 region has 16 residues. Between the trimmed V and J ends, which lost 7 bases and 0 bases, there was a span of 15 bases. The CDR3 region is CASIPRADTNTGELFF. In DNA, the CDR3 is TGTGCCAGCATCCCGCGGGCGGACACGAACACCGGGGAGCTGTTTTTT.

The gene calls are TRBV7-2 and TRBJ2-7; D is perhaps TRBD2 (5 bases). CDR1 and CDR2 (germline): SGHTA, FQGNSA. This CDR3 has 14 amino acids. V was clipped by 4 bases and J by 8 bases, with 18 bases between them. The CDR3 protein is CASSSTEGEVKQYF. The DNA for the CDR3 is TGTGCCAGCAGCTCGACTGAGGGAGAAGTAAAGCAGTACTTC.

In its sample, this clone was seen once. V and J are TRBV6-5 and TRBJ1-4; unclear D gene. The CDR3 has 11 residues. Germline V gene data show CDR1 as MNHEY and CDR2 as SVGAGI. Trimming removed 4 bases at V and 8 bases at J, with 5 bases between. The DNA for the CDR3 is TGTGCCAGCAGTTTGAGGGAAAAACTGTTTTTT. It specifies CASSLREKLFF.